The 26 T cell receptor beta chains reported below all come from one sample, sequenced in a study of blood T cell repertoires in COVID-19. TCRdb keeps only in-frame clones here, not all; method: immunoSEQ multiplex PCR. The sample includes a few hundred thousand clones, 75% to 90% seen only once; the top ten take 1.2%. The sample was PBMCs or T cells enriched from blood (not recorded which). These receptors originate from a man younger than 40 who had recovered from COVID-19.

The rearrangement joins TRBV6-5 to TRBJ2-5, with 10 bases fitting TRBD2. CDR3 length equals 14 residues. Trimming removed 6 bases from V and 3 bases from J; junction bases left unmatched: 4. Germline V gives CDR1 MNHEY, CDR2 SVGAGI. Written as DNA, the CDR3 is TGTGCCAGCAGACTAGCGGGACTGGAAGAGACCCAGTACTTC. Translated, it gives CASRLAGLEETQYF.

The chain carries TRBV21-1 and TRBJ2-5; the table gives TRBD1 as D, unverified against the DNA. TRBV21-1 is recorded as a pseudogene. The CDR3 length is 15 residues. CDR3 region: CASSFTGHNRETQYF. The DNA of the CDR3 is TGTGCCAGCAGCTTTACGGGACACAATAGGGAGACCCAGTACTTC.

The chain couples TRBV3-1 (or the pseudogene TRBV3-2) to TRBJ1-1, with 9 bases matching TRBD1. The length of the CDR3 is 15 residues. Germline CDR1 is LGHDT and CDR2 is YNNKEL (reference sequence). The V segment lost 4 bases and the J segment 4 bases; nucleotides outside the gene matches: 7. DNA of the CDR3: TGTGCCAGCAGCCGGACAGGGGTTAAAGGCACTGAAGCTTTCTTT. As protein: CASSRTGVKGTEAFF.

This clone was counted once. The rearrangement joins TRBV12-3 or TRBV12-4 to TRBJ1-2, with D uncertain. The CDR3 runs 12 residues. The V gene lost 2 bases and the J gene lost 3 bases, with 4 bases spanning the gap. The CDR3 here is CASSLPYYGYTF. The CDR3 DNA reads TGTGCCAGCAGTTTACCGTACTATGGCTACACCTTC.

This chain connects TRBV7-7 to TRBJ2-5; the match to TRBD2 covers 8 bases. Looked up from germline, CDR1 is SSHAT and CDR2 is FNYEAQ (reference sequence). This CDR3 has 15 amino acids. J gave up 5 bases and V 3 bases, and 8 bases lay outside the gene matches. The CDR3 loop is CASSLGGGQLETQYF. CDR3 DNA: TGTGCCAGCAGCTTGGGCGGGGGGCAATTGGAGACCCAGTACTTC.

The chain recombines TRBV25-1 with TRBJ2-5, with D tentatively TRBD1 (6 bases). Trimming stripped 3 bases from V and 3 bases from J, with 8 bases between. This CDR3 is built from 13 residues. The germline V gene encodes CDR1 MGHDK and CDR2 SYGVNS. CDR3 DNA sequence: TGTGCCAGCAGTGACTGGACAGAAGAGACCCAGTACTTC. It codes for CASSDWTEETQYF.

This clone came up once. The CDR3 here is CASSLSSGGDEQYF. Here the CDR3 DNA reads TGTGCCAGCAGCTTATCTTCCGGGGGGGACGAGCAGTACTTC. The V and J genes are TRBV7-9 and TRBJ2-7; 8 bases map to TRBD2. CDR3 length: 14 amino acids. V shed 2 bases and J 5 bases; nucleotides not matched to a gene: 5. CDR1 is SEHNR, CDR2 FQNEAQ, per germline (reference sequence).

The V call is TRBV18, the J call TRBJ2-2; 9 nucleotides align to TRBD1. This CDR3 contains 16 residues. After removal of 5 bases from V and 4 bases from J, the junction contained 8 bases not matched to a gene. Germline CDR1 reads KGHSH; CDR2 reads LQKENI. Here the CDR3 reads CASSGYRGPGTGELFF. Written as DNA, the CDR3 is TGTGCCAGCTCAGGCTACAGGGGGCCGGGCACCGGGGAGCTGTTTTTT.

The chain uses TRBV28 and TRBJ2-3; D remains unclear. From germline, CDR1 is MDHEN and CDR2 SYDVKM. Deletions cut 5 bases from V and 5 bases from J, with 8 bases between. The CDR3 has 12 amino acids. This chain's CDR3 is CASSTQLDTQYF. In DNA, the CDR3 is TGTGCCAGCAGTACACAGCTAGATACGCAGTATTTT.

This chain joins TRBV2 and TRBJ1-6; TRBD1 matches 7 bases. The germline CDR1 and CDR2 sequences are SNHLY and FYNNEI. The V gene end was trimmed by 7 bases and the J gene end by 8 bases; junction bases not matched to a gene: 8. The CDR3 extends over 14 amino acids. DNA for the CDR3: TGTGCCAGCAAAGGGGACAGCGGAGATTCACCCCTCCACTTT. Translating gives CASKGDSGDSPLHF.

The V gene is TRBV20-1, the J gene TRBJ2-1, with a weak D call TRBD2 (5 bases). Trimming took off 5 bases at V and 4 bases at J, with 21 bases between the two ends. CDR3 length equals 16 residues. The germline V gene has CDR1 DFQATT and CDR2 SNEGSKA (reference sequence). The DNA for the CDR3 is TGCAGTGCTGGTGAACTAGGACCCCCTTCTTACAATGAGCAGTTCTTC. It codes for CSAGELGPPSYNEQFF.

This clone showed up just a few times. This CDR3 reads CASRATSGEQYF. For the CDR3, the DNA is TGCGCCAGCAGGGCAACGTCGGGGGAGCAGTACTTC. The J gene is TRBJ2-7, the V gene TRBV5-1; D perhaps matches TRBD2 (5 bases). The ends were cut back, 5 bases at V and 7 bases at J, with 13 bases in the middle. CDR1 SGHRS and CDR2 YFSETQ come from the germline V gene. This CDR3 is 12 amino acids long.

This chain connects TRBV11-2 to TRBJ1-6; tentatively, D is TRBD1 (5 bases). Deletions cut 3 bases from V and 8 bases from J, with 20 bases between. This CDR3 contains 17 residues. Germline values: CDR1 SGHAT, CDR2 FQNNGV. In DNA form, the CDR3 reads TGTGCCAGCAGCTTCCTCGGGGGAGGGAGATCTGATTCACCCCTCCACTTT. It translates to CASSFLGGGRSDSPLHF.

The chain carries TRBV9 and TRBJ1-4, with a tentative D call TRBD1 (6 bases). The CDR3 length is 14 residues. Germline lookup yields CDR1 SGDLS and CDR2 YYNGEE. V was trimmed by 3 bases and J by 3 bases, leaving 9 bases between them. CDR3 in DNA: TGTGCCAGCAGCGAACAGGGTCCTAATGAAAAACTGTTTTTT. Its translation is CASSEQGPNEKLFF.

V usage is TRBV7-9 and J usage is TRBJ2-3; 9 bases are a match to TRBD2. This CDR3 is 17 amino acids long. Trimming cost V 1 base and J 2 bases; bases outside gene matches: 7. Germline CDR1 reads SEHNR; CDR2 reads FQNEAQ (reference sequence). This CDR3 reads CASSLGVASGNTDTQYF. DNA for the CDR3: TGTGCCAGCAGCTTAGGCGTGGCTAGCGGGAACACAGATACGCAGTATTTT.

This chain connects TRBV7-2 to TRBJ2-5, with D maybe TRBD1 (6 bases). Germline-derived CDR1 and CDR2 are SGHTA and FQGNSA. This CDR3 comprises 14 residues. V was shortened by 1 base and J by 4 bases, with 10 bases between the two germline ends. CDR3 sequence: CASSLDTGLETQYF. Here the CDR3 DNA reads TGTGCCAGCAGCTTAGACACAGGGCTAGAGACCCAGTACTTC.

DNA for the CDR3: TGCAGTGCCAGTACCATACAAACCGGGACAGGGAGTTATTCACCCCTCCACTTT. Amino acids: CSASTIQTGTGSYSPLHF. This chain joins TRBV20-1 and TRBJ1-6, with TRBD1 matching 9 bases. V shed 6 bases, J shed 8 bases, and the junction held 20 bases outside the gene matches. Looked up from germline, CDR1 is DFQATT and CDR2 is SNEGSKA (reference sequence). The CDR3 contains 18 residues.

The CDR3 region is CASSPPNSGANVLTF. DNA for the CDR3: TGTGCCAGCTCACCGCCTAACTCTGGGGCCAACGTCCTGACTTTC. The chain combines TRBV18 with TRBJ2-6; unclear D gene. Germline loops: CDR1 KGHSH, CDR2 LQKENI. V gave up 3 bases and J gave up 0 bases, with 6 bases separating them. The CDR3 consists of 15 residues.

This chain connects TRBV28 to TRBJ1-6; 8 bases are shared with TRBD1. After removal of 6 bases from V and 7 bases from J, the junction contained 14 bases not matched to a gene. Germline V gene data show CDR1 as MDHEN and CDR2 as SYDVKM. The CDR3 covers 17 residues. This CDR3 reads CASSSTGEGLWNSPLHF. The CDR3 bases are TGTGCCAGCAGCTCGACAGGGGAAGGGCTATGGAATTCACCCCTCCACTTT.

The chain is built from TRBV10-2 and TRBJ2-1; 9 bases are a match to TRBD2. The V segment lost 0 bases and the J segment 0 bases; nucleotides outside the gene matches: 3. The CDR3 length is 17 residues. Per the germline V gene, CDR1 is WSHSY and CDR2 is SAAADI. The DNA of the CDR3 is TGCGCCAGCAGTGAGTCGGGACTAGCTTTCTCCTACAATGAGCAGTTCTTC. Its translation: CASSESGLAFSYNEQFF.

This clone came up once. The chain couples TRBV11-2 to TRBJ2-7; 8 nucleotides line up with TRBD1. With V trimmed by 5 bases and J by 5 bases, 2 bases remained unmatched. The CDR3 loop spans 12 amino acids. The germline V gene has CDR1 SGHAT and CDR2 FQNNGV. Here the CDR3 reads CASSRTGNEQYF. In DNA, the CDR3 is TGTGCCAGCAGCCGGACAGGGAACGAGCAGTACTTC.

The genes are TRBV28 and TRBJ2-3, with 8 bases identical to TRBD2. The length of the CDR3 is 16 residues. Germline CDR1 and CDR2: MDHEN and SYDVKM. Losses at the gene ends were 4 bases for V and 0 bases for J; bases not matched to a gene: 6. The DNA for the CDR3 is TGTGCCAGCAGTTCCCGACTAGCGTCTAGCACAGATACGCAGTATTTT. Translation gives CASSSRLASSTDTQYF.

The rearrangement joins TRBV5-1 to TRBJ2-5, with 7 bases lining up with TRBD1. Germline-derived CDR1 and CDR2 are SGHRS and YFSETQ. CDR3 length equals 16 residues. Trimming cost V 0 bases and J 4 bases; bases outside gene matches: 9. Here the CDR3 reads CASSLEPRGTGETQYF. The CDR3 DNA sequence: TGCGCCAGCAGCTTGGAACCCAGGGGGACGGGAGAGACCCAGTACTTC.

The chain combines TRBV28 with TRBJ1-1; D unresolved. Germline-derived CDR1 and CDR2 are MDHEN and SYDVKM. V shed 3 bases and J shed 1 base, with 6 bases lying between them. The CDR3 spans 13 residues. The DNA for the CDR3 is TGTGCCAGCAGTTTTAACACGAACACTGAAGCTTTCTTT. Its protein product is CASSFNTNTEAFF.

The gene calls are TRBV10-1 and TRBJ1-1, with D hard to call. The germline V gene has CDR1 WNHNN and CDR2 SYGVQD (reference sequence). The CDR3 consists of 13 residues. The V end lost 2 bases, the J end lost 6 bases, and 10 bases lay between the germline ends. This CDR3 reads CASSEVGRAEAFF. The CDR3, as DNA: TGCGCCAGCAGTGAGGTTGGGCGCGCTGAAGCTTTCTTT.

This clone came up once. The chain recombines TRBV30 with TRBJ1-2; 10 bases align to TRBD1. The germline V gene encodes CDR1 GTSNPN and CDR2 SVGIG (reference sequence). V dropped 3 bases and J dropped 4; count of bases not matched to a gene: 2. The CDR3 has 13 amino acids. For the CDR3, the DNA is TGTGCCTGGAGCGGGACAGGGGCCTATGGCTACACCTTC. Its translation: CAWSGTGAYGYTF.